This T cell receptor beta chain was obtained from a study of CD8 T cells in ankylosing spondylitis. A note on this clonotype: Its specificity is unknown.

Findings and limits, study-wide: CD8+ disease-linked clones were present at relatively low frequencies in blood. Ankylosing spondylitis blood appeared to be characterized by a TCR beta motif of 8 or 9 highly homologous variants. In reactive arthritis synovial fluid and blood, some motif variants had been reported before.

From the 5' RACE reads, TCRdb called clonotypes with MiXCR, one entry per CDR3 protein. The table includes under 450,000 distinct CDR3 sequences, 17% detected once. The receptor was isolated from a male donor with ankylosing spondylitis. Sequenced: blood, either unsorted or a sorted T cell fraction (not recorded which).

The CDR3 nucleotides are TGTGCCAGCAGATGGGGGTTAAGGACAGGCGGCTACACCTTC. It encodes CASRWGLRTGGYTF. The V gene is TRBV7-2, the J gene TRBJ1-2; 7 nucleotides match TRBD1. The V gene end was trimmed by 6 bases and the J gene end by 8 bases; junction bases not matched to a gene: 12. Germline CDR1 reads SGHTA; CDR2 reads FQGNSA. The CDR3 consists of 14 residues.